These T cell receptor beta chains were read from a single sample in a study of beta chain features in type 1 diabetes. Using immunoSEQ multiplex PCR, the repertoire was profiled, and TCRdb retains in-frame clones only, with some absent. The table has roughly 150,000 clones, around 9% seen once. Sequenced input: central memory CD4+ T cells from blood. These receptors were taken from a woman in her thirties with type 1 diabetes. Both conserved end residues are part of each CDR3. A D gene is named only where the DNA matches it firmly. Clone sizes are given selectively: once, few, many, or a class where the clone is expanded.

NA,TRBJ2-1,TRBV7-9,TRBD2,TGTGCCAGCAGTCCGACGACGGGAGGGCCGAATGAGCAGTTCTTC,CASSPTTGGPNEQFF
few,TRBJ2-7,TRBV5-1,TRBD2,TGCGCCAGCAGCTCCAATAGCGGGAGCACCTACGAGCAGTACTTC,CASSSNSGSTYEQYF
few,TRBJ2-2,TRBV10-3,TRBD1,TGTGCCATCAGTGAGTCCCAGGGGGCCGGCGGGGAGCTGTTTTTT,CAISESQGAGGELFF
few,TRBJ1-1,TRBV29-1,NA,TGCAGCGTTGGACCGGAGGCGAACACTGAAGCTTTCTTT,CSVGPEANTEAFF
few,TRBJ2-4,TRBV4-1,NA,TGCGCCAGCAGCCAAGACGGGACTTCCAAGGACATTCAGTACTTC,CASSQDGTSKDIQYF
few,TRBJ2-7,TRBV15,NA,TGTGCCACCAGCAGAGATTTCGGGGGCGAGCAGTACTTC,CATSRDFGGEQYF
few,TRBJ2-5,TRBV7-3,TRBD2,TGTGCCAGCAGCGCTACGGGCGGGGGGGAGACCCAGTACTTC,CASSATGGGETQYF
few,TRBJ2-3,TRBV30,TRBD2,TGTGCCTGGGGACTAGCGGGAGCAGATACGCAGTATTTT,CAWGLAGADTQYF
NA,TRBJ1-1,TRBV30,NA,TGTGCCTGGACAGGGGCCCGGAACACTGAAGCTTTCTTT,CAWTGARNTEAFF
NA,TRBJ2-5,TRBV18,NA,TGTGCCAGCTCACCTCGCAGGGAAGAGACCCAGTACTTC,CASSPRREETQYF
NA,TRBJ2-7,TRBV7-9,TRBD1,TGTGCCAGCCGAAAGACAGGGGTCTCCTACGAGCAGTACTTC,CASRKTGVSYEQYF
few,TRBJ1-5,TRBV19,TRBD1,TGTGCCAGTAGTATAGCTGAGACAGGGCGGGATCAGCCCCAGCATTTT,CASSIAETGRDQPQHF
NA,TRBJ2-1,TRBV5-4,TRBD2,TGTGCCAGCAGCTGGACTAGCGGGACCTACAATGAGCAGTTCTTC,CASSWTSGTYNEQFF
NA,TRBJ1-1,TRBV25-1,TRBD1,TGTGCCAGCAGTGACGTACAGGGGTACACTGAAGCTTTCTTT,CASSDVQGYTEAFF
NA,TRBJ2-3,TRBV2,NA,TGTGCCAGCAGTGAAGCGGGAGTTAGGACAGATACGCAGTATTTT,CASSEAGVRTDTQYF
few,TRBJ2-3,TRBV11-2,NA,TGTGCCAGCAGCTTAGATGGAATTGGGCTGAGCACAGATACGCAGTATTTT,CASSLDGIGLSTDTQYF
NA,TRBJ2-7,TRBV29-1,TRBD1,TGCAGCGTTGCCGGGACAGGGTCTACTCGCTACTCCTACGAGCAGTACTTC,CSVAGTGSTRYSYEQYF
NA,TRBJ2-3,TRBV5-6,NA,TGTGCCAGCAGCTTGTATTCGGCAGGGAAGAGCACAGATACGCAGTATTTT,CASSLYSAGKSTDTQYF
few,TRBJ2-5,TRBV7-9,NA,TGTGCCAGCAGCTCAGACTTCCAAGAGACCCAGTACTTC,CASSSDFQETQYF
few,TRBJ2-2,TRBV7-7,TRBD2,TGTGCTAGCAGCTTGGGAGGGTCAGTGACCGGGGAGCTGTTTTTT,CASSLGGSVTGELFF
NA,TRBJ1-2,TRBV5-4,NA,TGTGCCAGCAGCTTGCCTCCCGGGTTGGGTGGCTACACCTTC,CASSLPPGLGGYTF
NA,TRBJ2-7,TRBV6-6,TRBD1,TGTGCCAGCGGAAATGGACAGGGGGCCCACGAGCAGTACTTC,CASGNGQGAHEQYF
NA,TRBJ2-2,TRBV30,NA,TGTGCCTGGAGTGCCCTACTAGTATCTGGGGAGCTGTTTTTT,CAWSALLVSGELFF
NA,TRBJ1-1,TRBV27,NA,TGTGCCAGCAGTTTAACAGACCAGAGCACTGAAGCTTTCTTT,CASSLTDQSTEAFF
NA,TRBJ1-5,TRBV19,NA,TGTGCCACCGGGCGGGGTGTGGGCAATCAGCCCCAGCATTTT,CATGRGVGNQPQHF
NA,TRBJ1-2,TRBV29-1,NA,TGCAGCGTTGTGCGGGGGGCGGACTATGGCTACACCTTC,CSVVRGADYGYTF
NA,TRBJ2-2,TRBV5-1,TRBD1,TGCGCCAGTAGGACAGGGGGCAGTTCGAACACCGGGGAGCTGTTTTTT,CASRTGGSSNTGELFF
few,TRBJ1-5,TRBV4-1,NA,TGCGCCAGCAGCCGCGAAAGAGATCAGCCCCAGCATTTT,CASSRERDQPQHF
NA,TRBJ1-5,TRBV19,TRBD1,TGTGCCAGTAGTTCATACGGACAGGGGAAGAGTCAGCCCCAGCATTTT,CASSSYGQGKSQPQHF
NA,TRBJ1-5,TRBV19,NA,TGTGCCAGTCGACGCCAGGGAATGGGTCAGCCCCAGCATTTT,CASRRQGMGQPQHF
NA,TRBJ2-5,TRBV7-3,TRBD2,TGTGCCAGCAGCTTAGCGGGAGTAAAGACCCAGTACTTC,CASSLAGVKTQYF
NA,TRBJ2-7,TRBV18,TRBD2,TGTGCCAGCTCACCACCCTTCGGGAGGTTCAACGAGCAGTACTTC,CASSPPFGRFNEQYF
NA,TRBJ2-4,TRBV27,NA,TGTGCCAGCAGTTCTCCTGGAGAGGGAAACATTCAGTACTTC,CASSSPGEGNIQYF
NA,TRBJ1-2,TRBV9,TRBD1,TGTGCCAGCAGCCGACAGGGAGTAAATGGCTACACCTTC,CASSRQGVNGYTF
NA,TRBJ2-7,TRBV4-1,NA,TGCGCCAGCAGCCAAGCCCGGCCAGGGGAATCCTACGAGCAGTACTTC,CASSQARPGESYEQYF
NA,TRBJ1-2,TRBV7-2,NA,TGTGCCAGCAGCAAAGATGGCAGGGGCCATGGCTACACCTTC,CASSKDGRGHGYTF
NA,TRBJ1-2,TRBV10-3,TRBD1,TGTGCCATCACAGGGGGAAGTAACTATGGCTACACCTTC,CAITGGSNYGYTF
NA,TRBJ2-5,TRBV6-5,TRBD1,TGTGCCAGCAGTTACAGGGGGCGAGAGACCCAGTACTTC,CASSYRGRETQYF
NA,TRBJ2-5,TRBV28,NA,TGTGCCAGCAGTCCCGGGACTCTCCAAGAGACCCAGTACTTC,CASSPGTLQETQYF
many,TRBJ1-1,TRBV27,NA,TGTGCCAGCAGTTTACGGACAGATATCTGGGGCACTGAAGCTTTCTTT,CASSLRTDIWGTEAFF
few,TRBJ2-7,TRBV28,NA,TGTGCCAGCATTGCGGGACAGTCAAACTACGAGCAGTACTTC,CASIAGQSNYEQYF
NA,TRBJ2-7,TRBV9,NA,TGTGCCAGCAGCGTAGATACAGTTAGATCCTACGAGCAGTACTTC,CASSVDTVRSYEQYF
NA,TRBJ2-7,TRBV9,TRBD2,TGTGCCAGCAGCGGGACTAGCGGGACCTACGAGCAGTACTTC,CASSGTSGTYEQYF
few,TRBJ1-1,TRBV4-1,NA,TGCGCCAGCAGCCAAGAGGGCCCCTGGACTGAAGCTTTCTTT,CASSQEGPWTEAFF